The source of this TCR beta chain is a study of patients and donors after allogeneic stem cell transplantation. Germline V lookup: CDR1 SGHDT, CDR2 YYEEEE. This CDR3 region has 14 residues. V shed 1 base and J shed 8 bases, with 14 bases lying between them. In TCRdb, the RT-PCR reads were re-called with MiXCR into one record per CDR3 protein. Found here are approximately 160,000 distinct CDR3 sequences, about 32% of them singletons; the top ten hold 3.2%. This clonotype was observed a few times. The sequenced sample was blood, either unsorted or a sorted T cell fraction (not recorded which). J is TRBJ2-3 and V is TRBV5-6; no clear D. The TCR comes from a human donor who was either an allogeneic HSCT recipient or a stem cell or donor lymphocyte infusion donor (not recorded which). It is not recorded whose cells these are; they may come from a transplant donor. CDR3 nucleotide sequence: TGTGCCAGCAGCTTGTTAGGTGACTTCCCTACGCAGTATTTT. It translates to CASSLLGDFPTQYF.